This T cell receptor beta chain emerged from a study of shared clonotypes between healthy human individuals. Trimming took 7 bases from V and 0 from J; bases not matched to a gene: 8. Germline lookup yields CDR1 MNHEY and CDR2 SMNVEV (reference sequence). This CDR3 region has 16 residues. Worth noting for this clone: Its target is unknown.

Study-wide points: Rarefaction showed sorted-subset sequencing was incomplete despite large depth. The donor pool, a small one, limited the genetic and exposure-history diversity represented. Compared with clonotypes that all four donors shared, non-shared clonotypes had lower generation probabilities.

Sequencing used immunoSEQ multiplex PCR; TCRdb keeps in-frame clones, though not all of them. The sample has some 740,000 clones, over 90% seen once. CD8 cells classed as naive were CD45RO-negative and positively selected for CCR7, excluding terminally differentiated effector memory CD45RA+ cells. Sequences were obtained from naive CD8+ T cells sorted from blood. This receptor was identified in a young man in good health. The gene calls are TRBV27 and TRBJ2-2; 7 bases are shared with TRBD1. The CDR3 here is CASNSIDRANTGELFF. The CDR3 DNA follows: TGTGCCAGCAATTCCATCGACAGGGCGAACACCGGGGAGCTGTTTTTT.